This TCR beta chain was found in a study of tumor-infiltrating lymphocytes in primary liver carcinoma (dated by TCRdb to about 2017). With regard to the full study: The five patients, three men and two women aged 30 to 69 years, had hepatocellular carcinoma (four) or combined HCC and intrahepatic cholangiocarcinoma (one). The tumors of the five patients were staged as T1-T3 N0M0, with maximum diameters ranging from about 4.2 to 10 cm. Each sample produced about 3.5 to 8 million productive TCRbeta reads, and read depth showed no significant difference between tissue types. For each liver tumor, the study sampled five regions along with adjacent normal tissue and blood, and applied TCRbeta repertoire sequencing, expression microarrays and whole-exome sequencing. A total of about 35 specimens from 5 patients, comprising some 25 tumor regions, 5 adjacent noncancerous liver tissues and 5 peripheral blood samples, were covered by TCRbeta repertoire sequencing. Agilent mRNA microarray profiling was performed on the roughly 25 tumor region samples to relate TCRbeta repertoire diversity to the local molecular phenotype. Repertoires from technical replicates were highly reproducible, with mean shared-clone rates roughly 0.86 and correlation coefficients above 0.95. Study-level results and caveats: Because sequencing covered only the TCR beta chain and unpaired alpha chains were not captured, true repertoire diversity is likely underestimated. Consistent with antigen-driven expansion, pairs of tumor regions showed higher repertoire overlap (mean around 36%) than either tumor-adjacent pairs (around 17%) or tumor-blood pairs (roughly 14%). Only about 7.5-25% of top clones were found in all five regions of a tumor, suggesting spatial heterogeneity of tumor-infiltrating T cells. A significantly larger repertoire fraction was made up by the top 250 clones in tumors than in blood (p = 0.039). Only 4 to 6 patients were included in the study, and the authors note that the findings should be validated in a larger study. Comparison of CD4+ and CD8+ T cell repertoires was precluded by the use of bulk unsorted samples.

The germline V gene sets CDR1 to SGHNT and CDR2 to YENEEA. Spanning cysteine to phenylalanine, the CDR3 consists of 15 amino acids. The entry retains the CDR3 DNA only, 45 bases that are in frame from base 1. Total RNA and DNA were co-extracted from about 19-30 mg of bulk tissue with the AllPrep DNA/RNA mini kit, without cell sorting. Between November 2015 and March 2016, a few patients in China with histopathologically diagnosed primary liver carcinoma had surgical resection. At the time of sampling, the patients were treatment-naive and had chronic HBV infection. Each tumor was sampled at five spatially separated regions: the tumor centre plus the superior, inferior, left-lateral and right-lateral poles. According to histology, viable tumor cells made up more than 90% of every tumor sample. Each fresh piece of tumor and adjacent tissue was cut in two, with one half stored in RNAlater at -80 degrees C and the other half sent for histology.

TCRbeta-specific cDNA was reverse-transcribed from about 500 ng total RNA using a constant-region primer and ProtoScript II reverse transcriptase. TCRbeta libraries were built with three nested multiplex PCR rounds, a slightly modified ARM-PCR procedure. Each of the first two PCR rounds ran for 9 to 10 cycles using multiplex TRBV1-TRBV30 forward primers together with a Cbeta reverse primer. Sample barcodes and Illumina adapters were added in a final 25-cycle PCR with Deep VentR polymerase. Before sequencing, amplicons between 200 and 500 bp were purified from gel using a QIAquick gel extraction kit. TCRbeta amplicons were sequenced on an Illumina HiSeq 2500 with 250-bp paired-end reads. As for the authors' bioinformatics: Trimmomatic v0.33 was used to quality-trim the reads, and FLASH v1.2.11 was used to merge paired reads so that full CDR3 sequences could be recovered. V, D and J germline segments were assigned to the rearranged TCRbeta sequences using MiGEC v1.2.1b. VDJtools v1.0.0 computed clonotype statistics and Shannon-Wiener diversity indices. To reduce sampling bias, subsequent analyses other than the diversity analysis used only the 250 most abundant clonotypes in each sample. TCRdb trimmed the raw reads at Q25, called clones with MiXCR and kept productive beta chains. Here each entry gathers all rows of one CDR3 protein and keeps the most common genes and DNA. The V and J calls and clone size are TCRdb's, not the authors'. This sample has approximately 120,000 distinct CDR3 sequences in its table, and 55% to 75% of those were observed once. Approximately 8.9% of the sample is in the top ten clones.

On this clonotype: Its cognate antigen has yet to be identified. One end of the junction varies from germline; a read error may be responsible.

The sequence came from an older woman with primary liver carcinoma and hepatitis B virus infection. The chain was built from TRBV11-3 and TRBJ2-6, with TRBD1 as a weak D call on 5 bases. The sequencing input was liver tumor tissue from sampling region 3. The cell subset or site label of this sample denotes: tumor region T3, left-lateral pole. The CDR3 protein is CASSRSESGANVLIF. The DNA sequence reads TGTGCCAGCAGCCGGTCAGAGTCTGGGGCCAACGTCCTGATTTTC.